These T cell receptor beta chains were read from a single sample in a study of blood T cell repertoires in COVID-19. Generated by immunoSEQ multiplex PCR, the TCRdb table keeps only in-frame clones and is missing some. Of some 400,000 clones listed, approximately 89% are singletons. The sample comprised PBMCs or T cells enriched from blood (not recorded which). These receptor sequences come from a woman aged 40 to 50 who had been exposed to COVID-19. Each CDR3 is given with its conserved first and last residue. Each record gives: clone size, V gene, J gene, D gene, CDR3 DNA, CDR3 protein. The D gene is left open where the match is weak. Only part of the rows carry a size: once, few, many, or a class if the clone is expanded.

few	TRBV18	TRBJ1-3	NA	TGTGCCAGCTCACCAGTTTCTATATTCGGTCCGAGCTCTGGAAACACCATATATTTT	CASSPVSIFGPSSGNTIYF
NA	TRBV18	TRBJ1-4	NA	TGTGCCAGCTCAGCAAGAGGTAACGAAAAACTGTTTTTT	CASSARGNEKLFF
NA	TRBV4-3	TRBJ2-2	TRBD2	TGCGCCAGCAGCCAAGAGGGCGGGAGGGCCACCGGGGAGCTGTTTTTT	CASSQEGGRATGELFF
NA	TRBV11-2	TRBJ2-1	TRBD1	TGTGCCAGCAACAGACTTGGGACAGGGATAGTCTACAATGAGCAGTTCTTC	CASNRLGTGIVYNEQFF
NA	TRBV20-1	TRBJ1-2	NA	TGCAGTGCTAGTGGGACTTTGGGCGGAGATGGCTACACCTTC	CSASGTLGGDGYTF
NA	TRBV19	TRBJ1-2	TRBD1	TGTGCCAGTGCGGCCCGGGACAGGTATTATGGCTACACCTTC	CASAARDRYYGYTF
few	TRBV10-2	TRBJ1-1	NA	TGCGCCAGCAGTACCCGGCCGACAGACACTGAAGCTTTCTTT	CASSTRPTDTEAFF
few	TRBV7-2	TRBJ2-1	TRBD2	TGTGCCAGCAGCTTACTGGGGGGGTACAATGAGCAGTTCTTC	CASSLLGGYNEQFF
NA	TRBV9	TRBJ2-3	TRBD1	TGTGCCAGCAGCGTGGGCCGGGGACAGTTCACAGATACGCAGTATTTT	CASSVGRGQFTDTQYF
NA	TRBV5-1	TRBJ1-4	TRBD1	TGCGCCAGCAGCCCGAGGGACAGCCTTAATGAAAAACTGTTTTTT	CASSPRDSLNEKLFF
NA	TRBV5-1	TRBJ2-7	NA	TGCGCCAGCAGCAAAAGCAGGGTACCGGCCTACGAGCAGTACTTC	CASSKSRVPAYEQYF
NA	TRBV11-2	TRBJ2-1	NA	TGTGCCAGCAGCTCCTCCGGGGATGAGCAGTTCTTC	CASSSSGDEQFF
NA	TRBV30	TRBJ1-2	NA	TGTGCCTGGATGCCCCAGGGGCGAAACTATGGCTACACCTTC	CAWMPQGRNYGYTF
NA	TRBV27	TRBJ1-1	NA	TGTGCCAGCAGCCCAAGCCGGGGGGCTGGGACTGAAGCTTTCTTT	CASSPSRGAGTEAFF
once	TRBV25-1	TRBJ2-1	TRBD2	TGTGCCAGCAGTGAATTAGCGGGCAATGAGCAGTTCTTC	CASSELAGNEQFF
NA	TRBV7-9	TRBJ1-2	TRBD1	TGTGCCAGCAGCCACGGGACAGAGTTCTATGGCTACACCTTC	CASSHGTEFYGYTF
NA	TRBV2	TRBJ1-1	TRBD1	TGTGCCAGCAGGGACAGGAGGGACACTGAAGCTTTCTTT	CASRDRRDTEAFF
NA	TRBV7-9	TRBJ2-1	TRBD2	TGTGCCAGCAGCCCCGCAGCTAGCGGGGGGGCCCGCTCCTACAATGAGCAGTTCTTC	CASSPAASGGARSYNEQFF
NA	TRBV2	TRBJ2-1	TRBD1	TGTGCCAGCCTACGGGACAGTAACAATGAGCAGTTCTTC	CASLRDSNNEQFF
few	TRBV24-1	TRBJ2-4	NA	TGTGCCACCACCGGGGGGCAGGCGTCCAAAAACATTCAGTACTTC	CATTGGQASKNIQYF
NA	TRBV7-2	TRBJ2-3	TRBD1	TGTGCCAGCAGCCCGTGGACAGGGATAAGCACAGATACGCAGTATTTT	CASSPWTGISTDTQYF
NA	TRBV18	TRBJ2-5	NA	TGTGCCAGCTCACCACGCCCGAAACAACAAGAGACCCAGTACTTC	CASSPRPKQQETQYF
NA	TRBV2	TRBJ1-4	NA	TGTGCCAGCAGTGAAGCTTGGGGGGAACTGTTTTTT	CASSEAWGELFF
NA	TRBV13	TRBJ1-1	TRBD1	TGTGCCAGCAGCTTAGGCCCAGGACAGGTATCGAACACTGAAGCTTTCTTT	CASSLGPGQVSNTEAFF
NA	TRBV2	TRBJ2-7	TRBD1	TGTGCCACCGACTCTGCGGACAGGGGAATCCACGAGCAGTACTTC	CATDSADRGIHEQYF
NA	TRBV7-3	TRBJ2-3	NA	TGTGCCAGCAGCCCTCACGGGGAAATGATAACCGGAGATACGCAGTATTTT	CASSPHGEMITGDTQYF
NA	TRBV3-1/TRBV3-2	TRBJ2-1	NA	TGTGCCAGCAGCCAAGCCGCAGGGAAGGGGAATGAGCAGTTCTTC	CASSQAAGKGNEQFF
NA	TRBV6-5	TRBJ1-6	NA	TGTGCCAGCAGTTACTCGACTATTTCACCCCTCCACTTT	CASSYSTISPLHF
NA	TRBV2	TRBJ2-2	NA	TGTGCCAGCAGTGAATTAGCGGCGGGACGGAACACCGGGGAGCTGTTTTTT	CASSELAAGRNTGELFF
NA	TRBV2	TRBJ1-2	TRBD1	TGTGCCAGCACCATCGACGCAGGGGGCTATGGCTACACCTTC	CASTIDAGGYGYTF
NA	TRBV30	TRBJ2-7	NA	TGTGCCTGGAGTCGACTTTCGGTGGCCTTCGAGCAGTACTTC	CAWSRLSVAFEQYF
NA	TRBV6-5	TRBJ1-3	NA	TGTGCCACCACAGCTTCCTCTGGAAACACCATATATTTT	CATTASSGNTIYF
NA	TRBV25-1	TRBJ1-6	NA	TGTGCCAGCAGTTGGACAGATAATTCACCCCTCCACTTT	CASSWTDNSPLHF
NA	TRBV5-4	TRBJ1-1	NA	TGTGCCAGCAGCCACCTGGGGGGGAACACTGAAGCTTTCTTT	CASSHLGGNTEAFF
NA	TRBV6-2/TRBV6-3	TRBJ1-5	NA	TGTGCCAGCAGCCCCTGGGGGAGGTATAACAATCAGCCCCAGCATTTT	CASSPWGRYNNQPQHF
once	TRBV19	TRBJ2-2	TRBD1	TGTGCCAGTAGTTTCCGAGGACAGGGTTACACCGGGGAGCTGTTTTTT	CASSFRGQGYTGELFF
NA	TRBV4-1	TRBJ2-2	TRBD1	TGCGCCAGCAGCCAGGAGACAGGGGATAACACCGGGGAGCTGTTTTTT	CASSQETGDNTGELFF
once	TRBV6-5	TRBJ2-3	TRBD1	TGTGCCAGCAGTTACGGCAGGGGGATGGATACGCAGTATTTT	CASSYGRGMDTQYF
NA	TRBV5-4	TRBJ1-1	TRBD1	TGTGCCAGCAGATCAACAGGGGGCTTAAGGAACACTGAAGCTTTCTTT	CASRSTGGLRNTEAFF
NA	TRBV7-2	TRBJ2-7	TRBD1	TGTGCCAGCAGCTTAGCGGGGTCAGGGGGACCATACGAGCAGTACTTC	CASSLAGSGGPYEQYF
once	TRBV6-1	TRBJ1-5	NA	TGTGCCAGCAGTGAACAGGCAATTGGCAATCAGCCCCAGCATTTT	CASSEQAIGNQPQHF
once	TRBV28	TRBJ1-2	TRBD1	TGTGCCAGCGACGGACAGGAGACTAACTATGGCTACACCTTC	CASDGQETNYGYTF
NA	TRBV7-3	TRBJ2-1	NA	TGTGCCAGCAGCTTAACGGGTGGGCCTGCTCATGTATACAATGAGCAGTTCTTC	CASSLTGGPAHVYNEQFF
NA	TRBV3-1/TRBV3-2	TRBJ2-3	TRBD2	TGTGCCAGCAGCCTGCTGAGCGGGAGCGCAGATACGCAGTATTTT	CASSLLSGSADTQYF
NA	TRBV14	TRBJ1-1	TRBD1	TGTGCCAGCAGCCTTCGACAGGGTTCCACTGAAGCTTTCTTT	CASSLRQGSTEAFF
NA	TRBV7-2	TRBJ2-7	TRBD2	TGTGCCAGCGGGCTAGCGGGAGGGAGTGAGCAGTACTTC	CASGLAGGSEQYF
NA	TRBV11-2	TRBJ1-2	NA	TGTGCCAGCAGCTTAGAAGGCAGGGTTGGGTATGGCTACACCTTC	CASSLEGRVGYGYTF
NA	TRBV7-9	TRBJ2-5	TRBD1	TGTGCCAGCAGCTTGGGGACAGGGCAAGAGACCCAGTACTTC	CASSLGTGQETQYF
once	TRBV7-3	TRBJ2-2	TRBD1	TGTGCCAGCAGCTTCACCCTCGGGACAGGGAAAGCCGGGGAGCTGTTTTTT	CASSFTLGTGKAGELFF
NA	TRBV6-1	TRBJ1-1	TRBD1	TGTGCCAGCAGTGAAAGGGACAGGGCCTGGGTGGCTGAAGCTTTCTTT	CASSERDRAWVAEAFF
NA	TRBV30	TRBJ1-1	NA	TGTGCCTGGAGTGGGGCACCGATGAACACTGAAGCTTTCTTT	CAWSGAPMNTEAFF